This T cell receptor beta chain was recovered during a study of blood T cells in healthy people across ages. Next came a second PCR, run for about 6 to 12 cycles, which used a sample-barcoded 5' primer along with a J-beta primer mix. TCRdb recomputed calls from the 5' RACE reads with MiXCR, one row per CDR3 protein. Of some 890,000 distinct CDR3 sequences in the sample, approximately 32% were seen once. Details on this clonotype: Its antigen is not known. One junction end disagrees with the germline gene, perhaps due to a read error.

General study results and limits: No one knew whether donors had CMV, which possibly confounded expanded clonotype changes.

The CDR3 has 16 amino acids. The germline gives CDR1 MGHRA, CDR2 YSYEKL. These records were also assigned to another study, of T cells of mothers and their children.

This receptor was obtained from a woman aged 40 to 50 in good health. Sequences were obtained from blood. The V call is TRBV4-1, the J call TRBJ1-1, with TRBD1 identical over 7 bases. The CDR3 DNA sequence: TGCGCCAGCAGCCAAGGGGGGGGACAGACGAACACTGGAGCTTTCTTT. Translated, it gives CASSQGGGQTNTGAFF.